This T cell receptor beta chain was identified during a study of Graves' ophthalmopathy and Graves' hyperthyroidism. V was trimmed by 10 bases and J by 2 bases, leaving 13 bases between them. The CDR3 contains 13 residues. CDR1 is LNHDA and CDR2 is SQIVND in the germline V gene (reference sequence). CDR3 regions of TCR beta were amplified from RNA transcripts. Amplification began with first-round RT-PCR using HTBI primers, then second-round multiplex PCR was performed. One entry per CDR3 protein, called by TCRdb with MiXCR from the multiplex PCR reads. Here the sample spans under 60,000 distinct CDR3 sequences, less than 65% being singletons. Study outcomes and limitations: Detection in blood was also observed for most expanded thyroid clonotypes above 0.001 frequency. Ophthalmopathy progression was predicted by the model at just over 70% sensitivity and approximately 72% specificity. Classification of ophthalmopathy versus stable hyperthyroidism by a 13-signature model yielded under 90% sensitivity and just over 80% specificity.

In this sample, this clonotype turned up many times. Its cognate antigen is unknown. Clinical symptoms, serum thyroxine, TRAb, thyroid ultrasound and orbital computed tomography determined diagnosis. Input material: peripheral blood. The chain employs TRBV19 and TRBJ2-3; the D gene is possibly TRBD1 (6 bases). The sequence came from an adult woman with Graves' ophthalmopathy. In DNA form, the CDR3 reads TGTGCCACCCGGGACATAGCCACAGATACGCAGTATTTT. Amino acid sequence: CATRDIATDTQYF.